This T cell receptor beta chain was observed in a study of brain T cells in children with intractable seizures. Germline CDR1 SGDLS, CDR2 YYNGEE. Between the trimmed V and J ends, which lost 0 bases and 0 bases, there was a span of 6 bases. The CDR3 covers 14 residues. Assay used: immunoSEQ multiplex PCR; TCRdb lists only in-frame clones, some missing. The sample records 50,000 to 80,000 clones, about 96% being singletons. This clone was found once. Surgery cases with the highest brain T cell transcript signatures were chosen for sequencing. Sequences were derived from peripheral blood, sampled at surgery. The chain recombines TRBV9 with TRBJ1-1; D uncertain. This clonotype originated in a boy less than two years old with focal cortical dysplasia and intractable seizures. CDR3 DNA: TGTGCCAGCAGCGTAGATAGTGTGAACACTGAAGCTTTCTTT. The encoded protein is CASSVDSVNTEAFF.